Listed here are 29 T cell receptor beta chains from one sample, sequenced in a study of shared clonotypes between healthy human individuals. Only in-frame clones appear in the TCRdb table, and some are missing; sequencing was by immunoSEQ multiplex PCR. The sample gives approximately 2,200,000 clones, under 95% of which show up once; roughly 1.7% is in the top ten. Naivety among CD8 cells was defined by CD45RO negativity and positive CCR7 selection, thereby excluding terminally differentiated effector memory CD45RA+ cells. Sequenced: naive CD8+ T cells from PBMCs. Receptors were obtained from a man aged 18 to 30 in good health. Some clones in this sample may be carry-over from other donors' samples.

The V gene is TRBV7-9, the J gene TRBJ2-1; 11 nucleotides line up with TRBD1. In germline, CDR1 is SEHNR, CDR2 FQNEAQ (reference sequence). CDR3 length: 16 amino acids. Losses at the gene ends were 3 bases for V and 4 bases for J; bases not matched to a gene: 5. The CDR3 bases are TGTGCCAGCAGCTTGTGGACAGGGGGCAATTACAATGAGCAGTTCTTC. It codes for CASSLWTGGNYNEQFF.

This rearrangement joins TRBV7-9 to TRBJ1-1; D is undetermined. Germline lookup yields CDR1 SEHNR and CDR2 FQNEAQ (reference sequence). Trimming removed 0 bases from V and 11 bases from J, with 10 bases in between. The CDR3 spans 12 residues. CDR3 in DNA: TGTGCCAGCAGCTTAGCCTCCTTTGGGGCTTTCTTT. It encodes CASSLASFGAFF.

This sequence joins TRBV6-6 and TRBJ2-2; D perhaps matches TRBD2 (6 bases). Germline CDR1 and CDR2: MNHNY and SVGAGI (reference sequence). The V gene lost 5 bases and the J gene lost 7 bases, with 17 bases spanning the gap. This CDR3 comprises 15 residues. The chain's CDR3 is CASSTQTSINGELFF. The CDR3, as DNA: TGTGCCAGCAGTACGCAGACTAGTATCAACGGGGAGCTGTTTTTT.

J is TRBJ2-5 and V is TRBV11-2; perhaps TRBD2 as D (5 bases). CDR1 SGHAT and CDR2 FQNNGV come from the germline V gene. V was trimmed by 7 bases and J by 5 bases, leaving 20 bases between them. The CDR3 has 15 residues. CDR3 sequence reads: CASTERVGVGETQYF. DNA of the CDR3: TGTGCCAGCACCGAGAGGGTCGGTGTGGGGGAGACCCAGTACTTC.

V and J are TRBV15 and TRBJ2-7; D possibly corresponds to TRBD2 (6 bases). Germline CDR1 reads LNHNV; CDR2 reads YYDKDF (reference sequence). CDR3 length: 16 residues. Deletions cut 4 bases from V and 2 bases from J, with 18 bases between. The CDR3 sequence: CATSTRTQRVPYEQYF. CDR3 in DNA: TGTGCCACCAGCACCCGAACCCAGCGGGTTCCCTACGAGCAGTACTTC.

The gene calls are TRBV27 and TRBJ2-2; no definite D call. CDR1 and CDR2 (germline): MNHEY, SMNVEV (reference sequence). V was trimmed by 5 bases and J by 3 bases, leaving 16 bases between them. The CDR3 is made up of 16 amino acids. CDR3 protein: CASSGGGSDYTGELFF. For the CDR3, the DNA is TGTGCCAGCAGTGGTGGTGGCAGCGATTACACCGGGGAGCTGTTTTTT.

Points on this clone: Other DNA sequences in the same sample also yield this CDR3. The V and J genes are TRBV9 and TRBJ1-1; the D gene is possibly TRBD1 (5 bases). The CDR3 contains 14 residues. The V gene's germline CDR1 is SGDLS and CDR2 YYNGEE. The ends were cut back, 0 bases at V and 2 bases at J, with 8 bases in the middle. The chain's CDR3 is CASSVGGSNTEAFF. For the CDR3, the DNA is TGTGCCAGCAGCGTAGGGGGGTCTAACACTGAAGCTTTCTTT.

This chain links TRBV11-2 with TRBJ2-1, with 10 nucleotides matching TRBD2. This CDR3 has 18 amino acids. Germline V gives CDR1 SGHAT, CDR2 FQNNGV. The ends lost 1 base at V and 6 bases at J; junction bases unmatched: 12. CDR3 bases: TGTGCCAGCAGCTTAGCACCCCCCCTAGCGGGAGTGCCCAATGAGCAGTTCTTC. Its protein is CASSLAPPLAGVPNEQFF.

The chain links TRBV2 to TRBJ2-7, with TRBD2 matching over 11 bases. CDR3 length: 16 amino acids. Germline V gives CDR1 SNHLY, CDR2 FYNNEI. V trimming: 1 base; J trimming: 3 bases; junction bases outside the gene matches: 5. The CDR3 sequence is CASSEGLAGHFYEQYF. As DNA, the CDR3 is TGTGCCAGCAGTGAAGGACTAGCGGGGCACTTCTACGAGCAGTACTTC.

Here the CDR3 reads CASLADRGSYEQYF. In DNA, the CDR3 is TGTGCCAGCCTGGCCGACAGGGGATCCTACGAGCAGTACTTC. The genes are TRBV28 and TRBJ2-7, with 8 bases identical to TRBD1. CDR1 is MDHEN and CDR2 is SYDVKM in the germline V gene. V trimming: 8 bases; J trimming: 1 base; junction bases outside the gene matches: 7. CDR3 length: 14 residues.

CDR3 loop: CASSVGGNRDTQYF. The CDR3, as DNA: TGTGCCAGCAGCGTAGGTGGGAACCGAGATACGCAGTATTTT. The rearrangement uses TRBV9 and TRBJ2-3; D not resolved. CDR3 size: 14 residues. The V end lost 0 bases, the J end lost 5 bases, and 10 bases lay between the germline ends. Germline assignment: CDR1 SGDLS and CDR2 YYNGEE.

The chain has TRBV7-6 and TRBJ2-2; D may be TRBD2 (6 bases). CDR3 size: 15 residues. Trimming removed 0 bases from V and 4 bases from J, with 9 bases in between. CDR1 and CDR2 (germline): SGHVS, FNYEAQ. This chain's CDR3 is CASSLAVRGTGELFF. The CDR3, as DNA: TGTGCCAGCAGCTTAGCCGTGCGGGGCACCGGGGAGCTGTTTTTT.

V gene TRBV6-4 combines with J gene TRBJ2-2; D is perhaps TRBD1 (5 bases). CDR1 is MRHNA and CDR2 is SNTAGT in the germline V gene. Trimming removed 6 bases from V and 4 bases from J, with 9 bases in between. The CDR3 runs 13 residues. CDR3 residues: CASRGRATGELFF. CDR3 nucleotide sequence: TGTGCCAGCAGGGGCAGGGCCACCGGGGAGCTGTTTTTT.

The chain carries TRBV19 and TRBJ2-7; TRBD2 matches at 8 bases. The CDR3 is made up of 14 amino acids. Per the germline V gene, CDR1 is LNHDA and CDR2 is SQIVND (reference sequence). V shed 7 bases, J shed 2 bases, and the junction held 7 bases outside the gene matches. The DNA for the CDR3 is TGTGCCAGTACCTCGGGAGGGAACCCCTACGAGCAGTACTTC. Its protein is CASTSGGNPYEQYF.

V and J are TRBV9 and TRBJ1-2, with D possibly matching TRBD1 (5 bases). Between the trimmed V and J ends, which lost 0 bases and 4 bases, there was a span of 10 bases. The germline V gene has CDR1 SGDLS and CDR2 YYNGEE. The CDR3 is 14 amino acids. CDR3 amino acids: CASSVDGAGYGYTF. CDR3 coding DNA: TGTGCCAGCAGCGTAGACGGGGCCGGCTATGGCTACACCTTC. Full variable domain (missing parts from reference TRBV9 and TRBJ1-2): DSGVTQTPKHLITATGQRVTLRCSPRSGDLSVYWYQQSLDQGLQFLIQYYNGEERAKGNILERFSAQQFPDLHSELNLSSLELGDSALYFCASSVDGAGYGYTFGSGTRLTVV.

The CDR3 DNA follows: TGCGCCAGCCGAACTTTTTACGACCTCGGACAGGTGAACACTGAAGCTTTCTTT. It codes for CASRTFYDLGQVNTEAFF. The chain joins TRBV5-1 to TRBJ1-1; TRBD1 matches 7 bases. CDR3 size: 18 residues. Germline V gives CDR1 SGHRS, CDR2 YFSETQ. The ends lost 7 bases at V and 0 bases at J; junction bases unmatched: 18. The whole variable domain, remainder taken from reference TRBV5-1 and TRBJ1-1, is KAGVTQTPRYLIKTRGQQVTLSCSPISGHRSVSWYQQTPGQGLQFLFEYFSETQRNKGNFPGRFSGRQFSNSRSEMNVSTLELGDSALYLCASRTFYDLGQVNTEAFFGQGTRLTVV.

V gene TRBV29-1 combines with J gene TRBJ2-2; TRBD1 or TRBD2 may be the D gene (6 bases each). The V end was cut by 7 bases, the J end by 5 bases, with 11 bases between. Germline CDR1 and CDR2: SQVTM and ANQGSEA. The CDR3 extends over 12 amino acids. The CDR3 here is CSAGGLTGELFF. In DNA, the CDR3 is TGCAGCGCTGGGGGGCTAACCGGGGAGCTGTTTTTT.

The V and J genes are TRBV2 and TRBJ2-3, with TRBD1 matching over 7 bases. The CDR3 runs to 14 residues. Germline V gene sequence: CDR1 SNHLY, CDR2 FYNNEI. Germline trimming cut 4 bases from V and 3 bases from J; bases unmatched to any gene: 4. The CDR3 reads CASSGSDRTDTQYF. CDR3 DNA: TGTGCCAGCAGTGGATCGGACAGGACAGATACGCAGTATTTT.

Concerning this clone: Other DNA sequences of this sample code for an identical CDR3. The chain employs TRBV5-1 and TRBJ1-1, with D hard to call. This CDR3 comprises 14 residues. V shed 0 bases and J shed 1 base, with 7 bases lying between them. Germline V gene data show CDR1 as SGHRS and CDR2 as YFSETQ. As DNA, the CDR3 is TGCGCCAGCAGCTTGGCCGGGTCGAACACTGAAGCTTTCTTT. This encodes CASSLAGSNTEAFF. The variable domain in full, completed from reference TRBV5-1 and TRBJ1-1, reads KAGVTQTPRYLIKTRGQQVTLSCSPISGHRSVSWYQQTPGQGLQFLFEYFSETQRNKGNFPGRFSGRQFSNSRSEMNVSTLELGDSALYLCASSLAGSNTEAFFGQGTRLTVV.

V is TRBV28 and J is TRBJ2-1; 10 bases align to TRBD2. J was trimmed by 8 bases and V by 7 bases; bases with no gene match: 8. CDR3 size: 14 residues. The germline V gene has CDR1 MDHEN and CDR2 SYDVKM. The CDR3 loop is CASNSGRAFDEQFF. CDR3 in DNA: TGTGCCAGCAACAGCGGGAGGGCCTTCGATGAGCAGTTCTTC.

This clone was seen once. V usage is TRBV9 and J usage is TRBJ2-2, with TRBD1 as a possible D gene (5 bases). This CDR3 region has 16 residues. The V end lost 2 bases, the J end lost 7 bases, and 18 bases lay between the germline ends. Germline V gene sequence: CDR1 SGDLS, CDR2 YYNGEE. The CDR3 protein is CASSVSTGRVGGELFF. CDR3 sequence (DNA): TGTGCCAGCAGCGTCTCTACGGGCAGGGTTGGCGGGGAGCTGTTTTTT.

The chain has TRBV2 and TRBJ1-3; D remains ambiguous. V was shortened by 7 bases and J by 0 bases, with 7 bases between the two germline ends. CDR1 and CDR2 from the germline V gene are SNHLY and FYNNEI. CDR3 length equals 13 residues. The CDR3 sequence: CASKVSSGNTIYF. The CDR3 DNA reads as TGTGCCAGCAAGGTCAGCTCTGGAAACACCATATATTTT.

This clone has just one count. The rearrangement joins TRBV5-4 to TRBJ1-2; D gene uncertain. V was shortened by 3 bases and J by 8 bases, with 8 bases between the two germline ends. The CDR3 has 11 residues. Germline CDR1 and CDR2: SGHNT and YYREEE (reference sequence). The CDR3 loop is CASSSSRGYTF. CDR3 nucleotide sequence: TGTGCCAGCAGCTCGTCGCGCGGCTACACCTTC. The full variable domain, with the rest looked up from reference TRBV5-4 and TRBJ1-2, is ETGVTQSPTHLIKTRGQQVTLRCSSQSGHNTVSWYQQALGQGPQFIFQYYREEENGRGNFPPRFSGLQFPNYSSELNVNALELDDSALYLCASSSSRGYTFGSGTRLTVV.

This chain uses TRBV27 with TRBJ2-3, with 10 bases that match TRBD2. V was pared by 6 bases and J by 1 base, with 10 bases of the junction left unmatched. CDR1 is MNHEY and CDR2 is SMNVEV in the germline V gene (reference sequence). CDR3 length equals 17 residues. Here the CDR3 reads CASSLYFGTSGTDTQYF. CDR3 nucleotides: TGTGCCAGCAGCCTCTATTTCGGGACTAGCGGCACAGATACGCAGTATTTT.

As concerns this clone: The identical CDR3 is also encoded by other nucleotide sequences in the sample. V gene TRBV9 combines with J gene TRBJ2-2; D unresolved. The CDR3 runs 13 residues. The V end lost 3 bases, the J end lost 4 bases, and 7 bases lay between the germline ends. CDR1 and CDR2 from the germline V gene are SGDLS and YYNGEE. CDR3 bases: TGTGCCAGCAGCGCGGGCGGCACCGGGGAGCTGTTTTTT. Residues: CASSAGGTGELFF.

The chain links TRBV30 to TRBJ2-7; 8 bases line up with TRBD1. The CDR3 is made up of 14 amino acids. Germline values: CDR1 GTSNPN, CDR2 SVGIG (reference sequence). The junction had 10 bases not matched to a gene; V was cut back by 3 bases and J by 6 bases. The CDR3 loop reads CAWSTGTGRSEQYF. CDR3 DNA: TGTGCCTGGAGCACCGGGACAGGACGTTCCGAGCAGTACTTC.

The V call is TRBV11-3, the J call TRBJ2-1, with 13 bases that match TRBD2. The J segment lost 6 bases and the V segment lost 1 base, leaving 0 bases of the junction unmatched. The CDR3 runs 15 residues. Germline V gene sequence: CDR1 SGHNT, CDR2 YENEEA. In DNA, the CDR3 is TGTGCCAGCAGCTTAGGGACTAGCGGGAGCAATGAGCAGTTCTTC. It yields the protein CASSLGTSGSNEQFF.

Comment on this clone: Other DNA sequences in the sample encode the same CDR3. The V and J genes are TRBV7-9 and TRBJ2-7; D uncertain. Germline-derived CDR1 and CDR2 are SEHNR and FQNEAQ (reference sequence). The CDR3 runs to 13 residues. V was pared by 2 bases and J by 1 base, with 6 bases between. The CDR3, as DNA: TGTGCCAGCAGCTTAAGGGTTTCCTACGAGCAGTACTTC. As protein: CASSLRVSYEQYF.

The chain employs TRBV27 and TRBJ1-2; a possible D gene is TRBD1 (5 bases). The CDR3 loop spans 14 amino acids. The V gene lost 1 base and the J gene lost 4 bases, with 10 bases spanning the gap. Germline loops: CDR1 MNHEY, CDR2 SMNVEV (reference sequence). The CDR3 DNA reads TGTGCCAGCAGTTTATGGGGGTCTAGCTATGGCTACACCTTC. It specifies CASSLWGSSYGYTF.